These 22 T cell receptor beta chains originate from one sample sequenced in a study of T cells in Graves' hyperthyroidism and ophthalmopathy. TCR beta CDR3 sequences were amplified from RNA transcripts. First-round RT-PCR with HTBI primers amplified the TCR CDR3 region. TCRdb reanalysed the multiplex PCR reads using MiXCR and keeps one entry per CDR3 protein. The table shows around 690,000 distinct CDR3 sequences, with 17% occurring only once. The sequenced material came from blood. The receptors derive from a man aged 50 to 60 with Graves' hyperthyroidism.

V and J are TRBV5-5 and TRBJ2-5; TRBD2 matches at 9 bases. This CDR3 is 17 amino acids long. CDR1 is SGHKS and CDR2 is YYEKEE in the germline V gene (reference sequence). Trimming took 4 bases from V and 1 from J; bases not matched to a gene: 11. The CDR3 is CASSRKLLTSGQETQYF. The CDR3 DNA reads TGTGCCAGCAGCCGCAAACTCCTGACTAGCGGCCAAGAGACCCAGTACTTC.

This clonotype was seen ten or more times. This chain connects TRBV5-1 to TRBJ1-6; maybe TRBD1 (6 bases). V was pared by 0 bases and J by 6 bases, with 10 bases between. The CDR3 spans 15 residues. Germline V lookup: CDR1 SGHRS, CDR2 YFSETQ. CDR3 in DNA: TGCGCCAGCAGCTTGGAAGGGGGTATTAATTCACCCCTCCACTTT. The encoded protein is CASSLEGGINSPLHF. The full variable domain, in which reference TRBV5-1 and TRBJ1-6 provide the parts outside the CDR3, is KAGVTQTPRYLIKTRGQQVTLSCSPISGHRSVSWYQQTPGQGLQFLFEYFSETQRNKGNFPGRFSGRQFSNSRSEMNVSTLELGDSALYLCASSLEGGINSPLHFGNGTRLTVT.

The V and J genes are TRBV6-2 or TRBV6-3 and TRBJ1-1; D remains ambiguous. V was cut by 7 bases and J by 1 base, with 13 bases left in between. CDR1 is MNHEY and CDR2 is SVGEGT in the germline V gene. The CDR3 length is 14 residues. CDR3 nucleotide sequence: TGTGCCAGCAAGTTGGGAAGAGGGAACACTGAAGCTTTCTTT. Encoded protein: CASKLGRGNTEAFF.

The chain links TRBV29-1 to TRBJ2-1, with 14 bases that match TRBD2. The CDR3 covers 15 residues. Germline V CDR1 and CDR2: SQVTM, ANQGSEA. With 3 bases clipped from V and 9 bases from J, the junction kept 7 bases outside the gene matches. The CDR3 sequence is CSVEGTSGRSGEQFF. In nucleotides, the CDR3 is TGCAGCGTTGAGGGGACTAGCGGGAGATCAGGTGAGCAGTTCTTC.

V gene TRBV30 combines with J gene TRBJ2-1, with D unclear. CDR3 size: 10 residues. Germline V CDR1 and CDR2: GTSNPN, SVGIG (reference sequence). V shed 5 bases and J shed 8 bases, with 7 bases lying between them. The DNA for the CDR3 is TGTGCCTGGGGATGGGATGAGCAGTTCTTC. This translates into CAWGWDEQFF.

This clonotype turned up a few times. CDR3 protein: CASTPGSGIAGANVLTF. CDR3 in DNA: TGTGCCAGCACCCCCGGTAGCGGGATTGCTGGGGCCAACGTCCTGACTTTC. The gene calls are TRBV7-9 and TRBJ2-6; the match to TRBD2 covers 8 bases. Looked up from germline, CDR1 is SEHNR and CDR2 is FQNEAQ (reference sequence). The V and J ends lost 7 bases and 2 bases, in that order; junction bases with no gene match: 10. This CDR3 spans 17 amino acids.

This clonotype was counted only a few times. The J gene is TRBJ2-1, the V gene TRBV5-1, with D perhaps TRBD1 (6 bases). The V gene lost 3 bases and the J gene lost 3 bases, with 10 bases spanning the gap. The germline V gene has CDR1 SGHRS and CDR2 YFSETQ. The CDR3 is 14 amino acids. In nucleotides, the CDR3 is TGCGCCAGCAGCTCGGACAGACGCTACAATGAGCAGTTCTTC. This encodes CASSSDRRYNEQFF.

Turning to this clonotype: The CDR3 carries no conserved terminal phenylalanine or tryptophan, so it likely arises from a read error. This chain uses TRBV27 with TRBJ2-1; 9 bases fit TRBD1. The length of the CDR3 is 16 residues. Germline-derived CDR1 and CDR2 are MNHEY and SMNVEV (reference sequence). Unmatched junction bases numbered 14, after V lost 7 bases and J lost 7 bases. CDR3 region: CASNKLQGAGRNEQFV. The CDR3 DNA sequence: TGTGCCAGCAATAAATTACAGGGGGCGGGACGGAATGAGCAGTTCGTC.

J is TRBJ2-1 and V is TRBV28, with 10 nucleotides matching TRBD1. The CDR3 loop spans 12 amino acids. The junction had 11 bases not matched to a gene; V was cut back by 8 bases and J by 16 bases. Looked up from germline, CDR1 is MDHEN and CDR2 is SYDVKM. CDR3 in DNA: TGTGCCAGCGAACGACAGGGGGCGCGTACTTTCTTC. Translation gives CASERQGARTFF.

V usage is TRBV20-1 and J usage is TRBJ2-2; D is unclear. This CDR3 spans 13 amino acids. Trimming stripped 0 bases from V and 5 bases from J, with 7 bases between. Germline CDR1 and CDR2: DFQATT and SNEGSKA (reference sequence). Here the CDR3 DNA reads TGCAGTGCTAGAGAAACGAGTACCGGGGAGCTGTTTTTT. Translation gives CSARETSTGELFF.

The genes are TRBV3-1 and TRBJ1-5; the D is unclear. CDR1 and CDR2 from the germline V gene are LGHDT and YNNKEL (reference sequence). V was shortened by 0 bases and J by 7 bases, with 10 bases between the two germline ends. The CDR3 is 14 residues long. CDR3 loop: CASSQDLLGQPQHF. CDR3 in DNA: TGTGCCAGCAGCCAAGATCTACTGGGACAGCCCCAGCATTTT.

This clonotype was picked up a small number of times. The chain joins TRBV20-1 to TRBJ2-3; D tentatively fits TRBD1 or TRBD2 (5 bases each). This CDR3 region has 13 residues. Germline assignment: CDR1 DFQATT and CDR2 SNEGSKA (reference sequence). Trimming stripped 7 bases from V and 2 bases from J, with 13 bases between. Here the CDR3 reads CSGGETITDTQYF. For the CDR3, the DNA is TGCAGTGGAGGGGAGACTATCACAGATACGCAGTATTTT.

Ten or more counts support this clonotype. This chain joins TRBV2 and TRBJ2-7, with TRBD1 matching over 9 bases. V gave up 6 bases and J gave up 2 bases; unmatched junction bases: 8. This CDR3 spans 15 amino acids. Per germline, CDR1 SNHLY and CDR2 FYNNEI. Written as DNA, the CDR3 is TGTGCCAGCAGAACGGGGACAGGGACCCCCTACGAGCAGTACTTC. Amino acid sequence: CASRTGTGTPYEQYF. Full variable domain (rest looked up from reference TRBV2 and TRBJ2-7): EPEVTQTPSHQVTQMGQEVILRCVPISNHLYFYWYRQILGQKVEFLVSFYNNEISEKSEIFDDQFSVERPDGSNFTLKIRSTKLEDSAMYFCASRTGTGTPYEQYFGPGTRLTVT.

This chain links TRBV7-3 with TRBJ2-7; D not resolved. The length of the CDR3 is 17 residues. Trimming removed 4 bases from V and 5 bases from J, with 24 bases in between. Germline CDR1 SGHTA, CDR2 FQGTGA. For the CDR3, the DNA is TGTGCCAGCAGCTCCCCTTGGGCCTTCTCTTCCTGGCACGAGCAGTACTTC. It translates to CASSSPWAFSSWHEQYF.

The chain has TRBV7-6 and TRBJ1-2; the D gene is possibly TRBD1 (6 bases). Germline V gives CDR1 SGHVS, CDR2 FNYEAQ. Trimming took off 3 bases at V and 4 bases at J, with 9 bases between the two ends. CDR3 length: 13 amino acids. The CDR3 bases are TGTGCCAGCAGCTTCGGGGGCATCTATGGCTACACCTTC. Amino acid sequence: CASSFGGIYGYTF.

This clonotype showed up many times. One end of the junction does not line up with germline, which may come from a read error. The genes are TRBV30 and TRBJ2-2, with D hard to call. Germline loops: CDR1 GTSNPN, CDR2 SVGIG (reference sequence). The CDR3 has 13 residues. The CDR3 bases are TGTTCCTGTTCCCCCCCGAACACCGGGGAGCTGTTTTTT. Protein sequence: CSCSPPNTGELFF.

V gene TRBV3-1 combines with J gene TRBJ1-2; D is uncertain. This CDR3 comprises 13 residues. V was trimmed by 7 bases and J by 7 bases, leaving 16 bases between them. In germline, CDR1 is LGHDT, CDR2 YNNKEL (reference sequence). DNA of the CDR3: TGTGCCAGCACCCTTGAAGGAGGTGGTGGCTACACCTTC. Residues: CASTLEGGGGYTF.

This clonotype came up many times. The gene calls are TRBV7-2 and TRBJ1-2; the D gene is possibly TRBD1 (5 bases). Trimming pared 5 bases from V and 7 bases from J, leaving 17 bases between. This CDR3 comprises 14 residues. CDR1 SGHTA and CDR2 FQGNSA come from the germline V gene. The CDR3 region is CASSTYEGLAGYTF. The CDR3 DNA reads as TGTGCCAGCAGCACATACGAGGGGTTGGCTGGCTACACCTTC.

The chain has TRBV19 and TRBJ2-7; D is uncertain. V lost 2 bases and J 6 bases, leaving 11 bases between the germline ends. The CDR3 runs 13 residues. CDR1 and CDR2 (germline): LNHDA, SQIVND (reference sequence). The CDR3: CASSISGTAEQYF. The DNA of the CDR3 is TGTGCCAGTAGTATATCCGGAACCGCCGAGCAGTACTTC.

This clonotype was detected a few times. The chain carries TRBV18 and TRBJ2-1; 9 bases are shared with TRBD2. This CDR3 region has 15 residues. Germline V gene lookup returns CDR1 KGHSH and CDR2 LQKENI. The V segment lost 3 bases and the J segment 6 bases; nucleotides outside the gene matches: 6. The CDR3 loop is CASSPAGGLGNEQFF. CDR3 nucleotide sequence: TGTGCCAGCTCACCTGCGGGGGGGCTCGGCAATGAGCAGTTCTTC.

This clonotype was counted ten times or more. The J gene is TRBJ2-7, the V gene TRBV7-3, with TRBD1 matching 7 bases. Germline loops: CDR1 SGHTA, CDR2 FQGTGA. The V gene end was trimmed by 3 bases and the J gene end by 6 bases; junction bases not matched to a gene: 5. This CDR3 comprises 13 residues. CDR3 DNA sequence: TGTGCCAGCAGCTTCAATTGGGACAGCGAGCAGTACTTC. This gives the protein CASSFNWDSEQYF.

This clonotype was observed at least ten times. The chain couples TRBV27 to TRBJ1-5, with TRBD1 as a possible D gene (5 bases). V shed 4 bases and J shed 7 bases, with 14 bases lying between them. CDR1 and CDR2 (germline): MNHEY, SMNVEV (reference sequence). This CDR3 is 14 amino acids long. CDR3 sequence reads: CASSWTGVGQPQHF. The CDR3, as DNA: TGTGCCAGCAGTTGGACGGGGGTTGGACAGCCCCAGCATTTT.